This T cell receptor beta chain was found in a study of PD-1 blockade in classical Hodgkin lymphoma. Study-level information: Nivolumab was administered to patients intravenously at 3 mg/kg every 2 weeks.

Time point described: cycle 4 day 1 (C4D1), after more than five weeks of nivolumab. Each patient relapsed following autologous stem cell transplantation, and prior brentuximab vedotin exposure differed. The germline CDR1 and CDR2 sequences are SEHNR and FQNEAQ (reference sequence). Trimming took off 3 bases at V and 15 bases at J, with 15 bases between the two ends. The CDR3 contains 12 residues. This table comes from immunoSEQ multiplex PCR, and its TCRdb copy is limited to in-frame clones, with some not included. The table lists some 10,000 clones, 70% to 85% of them singletons, with 45% in the top ten. Study results and caveats: The drivers behind the repertoire differences, possibly disease activity or prior therapy, remain undefined. A reduction in baseline TCR diversity was reportedly seen in newly diagnosed patients relative to healthy donors. Complete responders started with a diversity level that resembled newly diagnosed patients at baseline.

Of note for this clone: Antigen specificity is unknown.

The chain has TRBV7-9 and TRBJ2-1; D may be TRBD2 (6 bases). Sequenced material: peripheral blood mononuclear cells (PBMCs), taken before the fourth cycle of nivolumab. The TCR sequence derives from a human donor with classical Hodgkin lymphoma. This CDR3 is CASSLDDGTSFF. DNA of the CDR3: TGTGCCAGCAGCTTGGACGACGGGACTTCGTTCTTC.